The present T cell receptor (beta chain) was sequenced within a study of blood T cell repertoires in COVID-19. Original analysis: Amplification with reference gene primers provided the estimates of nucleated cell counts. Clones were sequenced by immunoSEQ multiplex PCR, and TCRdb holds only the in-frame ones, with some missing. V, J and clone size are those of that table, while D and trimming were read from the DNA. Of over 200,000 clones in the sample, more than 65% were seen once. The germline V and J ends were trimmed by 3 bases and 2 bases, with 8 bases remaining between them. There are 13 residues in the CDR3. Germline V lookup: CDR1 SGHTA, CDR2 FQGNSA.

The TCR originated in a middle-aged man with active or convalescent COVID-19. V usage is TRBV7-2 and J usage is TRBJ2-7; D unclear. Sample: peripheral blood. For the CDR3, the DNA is TGTGCCAGCAGCTTTAAGCCGACCTACGAGCAGTACTTC. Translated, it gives CASSFKPTYEQYF.